The entry below describes one T cell receptor (beta chain). This sample stems from a study of control samples from healthy donors and cancer patients. TCRdb's copy holds only in-frame clones and misses some; the assay was immunoSEQ multiplex PCR. Here the sample spans around 130,000 clones, around nine tenths being singletons. V gave up 6 bases and J gave up 0 bases, with 7 bases separating them. CDR3 length: 13 amino acids. Sequences were obtained from blood. This receptor was obtained from a man aged 50 or older in good health. The rearrangement joins TRBV12-3 or TRBV12-4 to TRBJ2-3; TRBD2 is a possible D gene (5 bases). CDR3 region: CASSRTSTDTQYF. In nucleotides, the CDR3 is TGTGCCAGCAGCAGGACTAGCACAGATACGCAGTATTTT.